These 5 T cell receptor beta chains were sequenced from one sample in a study of blood T cell repertoires in COVID-19. Assay used: immunoSEQ multiplex PCR; TCRdb lists only in-frame clones, some missing. The repertoire holds around 220,000 clones, 86% seen once, with roughly 2.4% in the top ten. Sequences were obtained from peripheral blood. Receptors were obtained from a woman aged 50 to 60 with acute or convalescent COVID-19.

This chain joins TRBV29-1 and TRBJ2-3; tentatively, D is TRBD2 (5 bases). Germline-derived CDR1 and CDR2 are SQVTM and ANQGSEA. This CDR3 region has 14 residues. The V end lost 8 bases, the J end lost 2 bases, and 17 bases lay between the germline ends. The CDR3 bases are TGCAGCACCATGGGCAGCCGGGACACAGATACGCAGTATTTT. Its translation: CSTMGSRDTDTQYF.

V usage is TRBV11-3 and J usage is TRBJ2-3, with no clear D. The V end was cut by 3 bases, the J end by 0 bases, with 7 bases between. The CDR3 runs to 14 residues. Per germline, CDR1 SGHNT and CDR2 YENEEA. Here the CDR3 reads CASSLFSSTDTQYF. Here the CDR3 DNA reads TGTGCCAGCAGCTTGTTCTCGAGCACAGATACGCAGTATTTT.

V and J are TRBV28 and TRBJ2-1, with D unclear. The V end was cut by 6 bases, the J end by 9 bases, with 12 bases between. From germline, CDR1 is MDHEN and CDR2 SYDVKM. There are 12 residues in the CDR3. CDR3 bases: TGTGCCAGCAGCCCCCCTTACGGTGAGCAGTTCTTC. Protein product: CASSPPYGEQFF.

The rearrangement uses TRBV23-1 and TRBJ1-2; 11 nucleotides agree with TRBD1. TRBV23-1 is placed among ORFs of uncertain function. The trim removed 2 bases at V and 4 bases at J, leaving 0 bases unmatched. The CDR3 length is 14 residues. The CDR3 reads CASSQGTGGYGYTF. DNA of the CDR3: TGCGCCAGCAGTCAAGGGACAGGGGGCTATGGCTACACCTTC.

J is TRBJ1-1 and V is TRBV7-9; no clear D. The CDR3 length is 12 residues. Germline loops: CDR1 SEHNR, CDR2 FQNEAQ (reference sequence). The ends were cut back, 3 bases at V and 3 bases at J, with 5 bases in the middle. CDR3 in amino acids: CASSFEDTEAFF. The DNA of the CDR3 is TGTGCCAGCAGCTTTGAGGACACTGAAGCTTTCTTT.